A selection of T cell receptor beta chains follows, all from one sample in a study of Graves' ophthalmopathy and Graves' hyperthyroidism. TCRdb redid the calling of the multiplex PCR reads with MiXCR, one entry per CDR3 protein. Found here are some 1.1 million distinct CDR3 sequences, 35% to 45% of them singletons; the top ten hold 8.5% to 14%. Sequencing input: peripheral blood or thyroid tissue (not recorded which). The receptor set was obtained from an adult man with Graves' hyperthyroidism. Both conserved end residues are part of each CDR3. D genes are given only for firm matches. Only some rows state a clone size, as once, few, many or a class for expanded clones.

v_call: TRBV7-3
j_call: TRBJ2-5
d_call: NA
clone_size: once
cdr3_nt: TGTGCCAGCAGCCCGCAGAGGGGGGCGGAGACCCAGTACTTC
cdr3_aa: CASSPQRGAETQYF

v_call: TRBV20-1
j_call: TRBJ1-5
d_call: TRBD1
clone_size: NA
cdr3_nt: TGCAGTGCTAGAGATTTGGACAGGGCGTATAGCAATCAGCCCCAGCATTTT
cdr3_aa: CSARDLDRAYSNQPQHF

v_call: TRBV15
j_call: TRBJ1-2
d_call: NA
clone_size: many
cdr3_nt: TGTGCCACCAGCAGAGATCCCGGGGCGAACTATGGCTACACCTTC
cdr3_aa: CATSRDPGANYGYTF

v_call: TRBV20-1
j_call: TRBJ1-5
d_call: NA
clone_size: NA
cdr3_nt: TGCAGTGCCCCCGGGACGGTGTATAGCAATCAGCCCCAGCATTTT
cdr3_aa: CSAPGTVYSNQPQHF

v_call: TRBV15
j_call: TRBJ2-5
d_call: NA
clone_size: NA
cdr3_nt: TGTGCCATTGCGAGGGACTTCGAGACCCAGTACTTC
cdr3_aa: CAIARDFETQYF

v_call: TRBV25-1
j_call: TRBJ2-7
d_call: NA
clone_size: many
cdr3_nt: TGTGCCAGCGACGTCAGTGCACCCCGCTCCTACGAGCAGTACTTC
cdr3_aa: CASDVSAPRSYEQYF

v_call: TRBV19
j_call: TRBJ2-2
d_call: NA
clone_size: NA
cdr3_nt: TGTGCCAGTAGCAGCCCCGGGGGAGGCACCGGGGAGCTGTTTTTT
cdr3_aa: CASSSPGGGTGELFF

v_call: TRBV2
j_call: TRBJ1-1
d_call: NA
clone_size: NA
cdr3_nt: TGTGCCAGCAGGGGACGGCGGGGGGCGCGGGTCACTGAAGCTTTCTTT
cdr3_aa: CASRGRRGARVTEAFF

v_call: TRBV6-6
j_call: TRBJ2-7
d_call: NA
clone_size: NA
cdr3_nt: TGTGCCAGCACTCCCCGCCCTAGTGGACCGATACCCTACGAGCAGTACTTC
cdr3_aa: CASTPRPSGPIPYEQYF

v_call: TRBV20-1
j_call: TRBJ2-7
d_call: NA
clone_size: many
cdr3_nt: TGCAGTGCCGGGTACCGAAACTCCTACGAGCAGTACTTC
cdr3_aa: CSAGYRNSYEQYF

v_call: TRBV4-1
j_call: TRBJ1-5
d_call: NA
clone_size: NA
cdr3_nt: TGCGCCAGCAGCCAAGTCGCAGGGAATCAGCCCCAGCATTTT
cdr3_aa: CASSQVAGNQPQHF

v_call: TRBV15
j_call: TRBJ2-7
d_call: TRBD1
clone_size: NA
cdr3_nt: TGTGCCACCAGCAGAGGGACCGGGACAGGGGGCTACGAGCAGTACTTC
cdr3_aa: CATSRGTGTGGYEQYF

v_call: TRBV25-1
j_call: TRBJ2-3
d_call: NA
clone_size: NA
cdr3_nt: TGTGCCAGCAGTTTTGGGACGGGGGAGGATACGCAGTATTTT
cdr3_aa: CASSFGTGEDTQYF

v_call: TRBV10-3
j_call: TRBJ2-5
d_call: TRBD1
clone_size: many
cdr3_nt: TGTGCCATCAGTACAGGGGGTATAGAGACCCAGTACTTC
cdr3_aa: CAISTGGIETQYF

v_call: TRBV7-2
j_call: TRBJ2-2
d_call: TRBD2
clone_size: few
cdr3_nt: TGTGCCAACCTTAACTTTAGCGGGGGGTACTCATGGGAGCTGTTTTTT
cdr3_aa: CANLNFSGGYSWELFF

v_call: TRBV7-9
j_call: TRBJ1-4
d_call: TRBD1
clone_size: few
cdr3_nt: TGTGCCAGCAGCTCCACAGGGGCCGGAAAACTGTTTTTT
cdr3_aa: CASSSTGAGKLFF

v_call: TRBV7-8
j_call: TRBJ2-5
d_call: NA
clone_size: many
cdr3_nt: TGTGCCAGCAGCCAAGGGATAAAAGAGACCCAGTACTTC
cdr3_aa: CASSQGIKETQYF

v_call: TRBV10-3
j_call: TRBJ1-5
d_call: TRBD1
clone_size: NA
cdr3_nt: TGTGCCATCAGCAGTCCGGGACAGGGTACGCACGAGCATTTT
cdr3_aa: CAISSPGQGTHEHF

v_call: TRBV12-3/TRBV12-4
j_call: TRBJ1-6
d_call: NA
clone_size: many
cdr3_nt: TGTGCCAGCAGTTGGGAGATGGATTCACCCCTCCACTTT
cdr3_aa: CASSWEMDSPLHF

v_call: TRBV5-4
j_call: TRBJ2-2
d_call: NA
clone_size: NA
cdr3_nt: TGTGCCAGCAGCTTGGACCGCCCGACCGGGGAGCTGTTTTTT
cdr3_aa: CASSLDRPTGELFF

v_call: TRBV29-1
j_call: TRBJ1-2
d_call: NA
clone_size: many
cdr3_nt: TGCAGCGTCAGGGGTAGGTTGTATGGCTACACCTTC
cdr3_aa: CSVRGRLYGYTF

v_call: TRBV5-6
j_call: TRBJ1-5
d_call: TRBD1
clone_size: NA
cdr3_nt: TGTGCCAGCAGCTTGACAGGGGCCTATCAGCCCCAGCATTTT
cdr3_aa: CASSLTGAYQPQHF

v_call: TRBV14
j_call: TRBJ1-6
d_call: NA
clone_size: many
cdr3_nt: TGTGCCAGCAGCCATAATTATTCACCCCTCCACTTT
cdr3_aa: CASSHNYSPLHF

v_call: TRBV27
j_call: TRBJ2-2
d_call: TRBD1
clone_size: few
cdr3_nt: TGTGCCAGCAGGGGGACAGGGTCGATCGGGGAGCTGTTTTTT
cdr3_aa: CASRGTGSIGELFF

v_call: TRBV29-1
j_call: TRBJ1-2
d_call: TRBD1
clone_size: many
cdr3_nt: TGCAGCGTTGAAGACCGGGACAGGGGAGGCTACACCTTC
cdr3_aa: CSVEDRDRGGYTF

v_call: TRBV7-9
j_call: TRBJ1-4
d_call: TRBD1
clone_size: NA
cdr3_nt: TGCGCCAGCAGCCAAGCCACAGGGGGCCCTATGGAAAAACTGTTTTTT
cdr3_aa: CASSQATGGPMEKLFF

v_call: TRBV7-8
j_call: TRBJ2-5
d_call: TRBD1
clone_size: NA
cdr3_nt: TGTGCCAGCAGTGTAGACAGGGGAAAGACCCAGTACTTC
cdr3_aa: CASSVDRGKTQYF

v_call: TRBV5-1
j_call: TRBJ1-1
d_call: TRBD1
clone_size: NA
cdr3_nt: TGCGCCAGCAGCTGGGGGACAGGGGCGAACACTGAAGCTTTCTTT
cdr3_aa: CASSWGTGANTEAFF

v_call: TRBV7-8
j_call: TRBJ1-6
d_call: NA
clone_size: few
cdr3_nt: TGTGCCAGCAGCTTAGCCCTGGAAAGCTCCTATAATTCACCCCTCCACTTT
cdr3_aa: CASSLALESSYNSPLHF

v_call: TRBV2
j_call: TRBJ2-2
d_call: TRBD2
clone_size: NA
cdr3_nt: TGTGCCAGCAGGGAAGGACTAGCGGGGAACACCGGGGAGCTGTTTTTT
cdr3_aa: CASREGLAGNTGELFF

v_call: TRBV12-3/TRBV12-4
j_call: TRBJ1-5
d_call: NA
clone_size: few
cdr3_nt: TGTGCCAGCAGTTTGGAATCAGGGGTAGGCAATCAGCCCCAGCATTTT
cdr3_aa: CASSLESGVGNQPQHF

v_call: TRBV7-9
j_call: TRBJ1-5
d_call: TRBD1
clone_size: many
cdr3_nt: TGTGCCAGCAGCTACGGGACAGCTTTTCAGCCCCAGCATTTT
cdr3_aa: CASSYGTAFQPQHF

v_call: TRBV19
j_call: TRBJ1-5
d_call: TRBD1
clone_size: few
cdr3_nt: TGTGCCAGTAGAAACCCCAGGGGGATTCAGCCCCAGCATTTT
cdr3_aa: CASRNPRGIQPQHF

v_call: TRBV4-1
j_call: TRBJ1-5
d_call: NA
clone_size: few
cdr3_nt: TGCGCCAGCAGCCAAGTAGGGGGAACGGGGAATCAGCCCCAGCATTTT
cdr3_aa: CASSQVGGTGNQPQHF

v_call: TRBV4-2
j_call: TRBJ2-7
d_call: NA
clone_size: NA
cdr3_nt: TGTGCCAGCAGCCAAGATAAAGCATACACCTACGAGCAGTACTTC
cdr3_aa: CASSQDKAYTYEQYF

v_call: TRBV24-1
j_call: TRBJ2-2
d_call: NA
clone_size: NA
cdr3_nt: TGTGCCACCAGTGATGCCGGGGAGCTGTTTTTT
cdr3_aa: CATSDAGELFF

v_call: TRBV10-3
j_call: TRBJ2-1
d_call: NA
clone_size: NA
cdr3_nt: TGTGCCATCAGTGCCCGCAGGGATGAGCAGTTCTTC
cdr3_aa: CAISARRDEQFF

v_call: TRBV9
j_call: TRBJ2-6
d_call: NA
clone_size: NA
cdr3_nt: NA
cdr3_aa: CASSVGQGTEAF

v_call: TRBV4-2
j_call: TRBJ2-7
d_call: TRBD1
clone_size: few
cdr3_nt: TGTGCCAGCAGCCAAGGGGGGACAGCAAATATCGAGCAGTACTTC
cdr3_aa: CASSQGGTANIEQYF

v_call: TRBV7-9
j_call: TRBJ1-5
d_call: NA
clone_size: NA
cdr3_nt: TGTGCCAGCAGCTTAGAGGCAGCGGGGCCCCAGCATTTT
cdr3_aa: CASSLEAAGPQHF